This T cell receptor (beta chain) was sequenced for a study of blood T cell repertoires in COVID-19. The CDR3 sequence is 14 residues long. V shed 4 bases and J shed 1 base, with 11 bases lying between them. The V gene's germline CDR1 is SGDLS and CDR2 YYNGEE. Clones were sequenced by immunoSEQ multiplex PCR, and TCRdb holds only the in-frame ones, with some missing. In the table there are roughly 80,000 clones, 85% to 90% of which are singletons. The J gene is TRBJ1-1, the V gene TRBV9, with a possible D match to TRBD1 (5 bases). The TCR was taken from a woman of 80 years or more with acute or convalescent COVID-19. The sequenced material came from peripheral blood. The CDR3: CASSIGHTNTEAFF. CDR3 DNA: TGTGCCAGCAGCATAGGACACACGAACACTGAAGCTTTCTTT.